Below, 7 T cell receptor beta chains from the same sample are listed, as sequenced in a study of blood T cell repertoires in COVID-19. Only in-frame clones appear in the TCRdb table, and some are missing; sequencing was by immunoSEQ multiplex PCR. The sample gives 95,000 to 150,000 clones, 60% to 85% of which show up once; about 2.5% is in the top ten. Sequencing used peripheral blood. These receptor sequences come from a man aged 65 to 79 with acute or convalescent COVID-19.

The V and J genes are TRBV11-3 and TRBJ1-3; TRBD1 might be the D (6 bases). The CDR3 has 11 amino acids. V lost 5 bases to trimming and J lost 12 bases, with 11 bases between them. Germline CDR1 reads SGHNT; CDR2 reads YENEEA. CDR3 protein: CASSTGNFIYF. CDR3 coding DNA: TGTGCCAGCAGCACAGGGAACTTCATATATTTT.

The rearrangement links TRBV9 to TRBJ2-2; D is uncertain. Trimming stripped 5 bases from V and 0 bases from J, with 8 bases between. Germline CDR1 and CDR2: SGDLS and YYNGEE. The CDR3 is 14 amino acids. CDR3 loop: CASRGRTNTGELFF. For the CDR3, the DNA is TGTGCCAGCAGGGGCAGGACGAACACCGGGGAGCTGTTTTTT.

The gene calls are TRBV7-6 and TRBJ1-3; 8 nucleotides line up with TRBD1. The junction had 6 bases not matched to a gene; V was cut back by 5 bases and J by 3 bases. This CDR3 comprises 15 residues. Germline loops: CDR1 SGHVS, CDR2 FNYEAQ. Here the CDR3 reads CASSLTTGDGNTIYF. DNA of the CDR3: TGTGCCAGCAGCCTAACGACAGGGGATGGAAACACCATATATTTT.

This chain links TRBV30 with TRBJ1-1; D gene uncertain. V was pared by 3 bases and J by 0 bases, with 8 bases between. In germline, CDR1 is GTSNPN, CDR2 SVGIG (reference sequence). This CDR3 has 13 amino acids. CDR3 DNA: TGTGCCTGGAGCGGGTATATGAACACTGAAGCTTTCTTT. This sequence encodes CAWSGYMNTEAFF. The full variable domain, its missing parts supplied by reference TRBV30 and TRBJ1-1, is SQTIHQWPATLVQPVGSPLSLECTVEGTSNPNLYWYRQAAGRGLQLLFYSVGIGQISSEVPQNLSASRPQDRQFILSSKKLLLSDSGFYLCAWSGYMNTEAFFGQGTRLTVV.

The rearrangement links TRBV7-2 to TRBJ1-4, with unresolved D. Trimming left V 7 bases short and J 4 bases short, with 13 bases between. Germline V CDR1 and CDR2: SGHTA, FQGNSA. The CDR3 contains 14 residues. CDR3 bases: TGTGCCAGCAAGCGGGAACGCAATAATGAAAAACTGTTTTTT. Its protein product is CASKRERNNEKLFF.

This rearrangement joins TRBV20-1 to TRBJ1-2; no clear D gene. This CDR3 has 11 amino acids. Trimming took off 5 bases at V and 0 bases at J, with 4 bases between the two ends. Germline CDR1 and CDR2: DFQATT and SNEGSKA (reference sequence). The chain's CDR3 is CSASANYGYTF. CDR3 bases: TGCAGTGCTTCAGCTAACTATGGCTACACCTTC.

V is TRBV2 and J is TRBJ1-2; no firm D call. Germline lookup yields CDR1 SNHLY and CDR2 FYNNEI. Trimming stripped 1 base from V and 0 bases from J, with 6 bases between. The CDR3 totals 14 residues. CDR3 DNA sequence: TGTGCCAGCAGTGAAGACGGTTCTAACTATGGCTACACCTTC. Amino acid sequence: CASSEDGSNYGYTF.